The next 27 T cell receptor beta chains were all read from a single sample in a study of a mutant IDH1 vaccine in newly diagnosed glioma. Assay used: immunoSEQ multiplex PCR; TCRdb lists only in-frame clones, some missing. The repertoire consists of 35,000 to 45,000 clones, with roughly 79% occurring once and the leading ten covering 9% to 13%. These receptors' targets are unknown. Time point: week 5, during vaccination. All doses held 300 ug of mutant IDH1 20-mer peptide, with topical imiquimod. The sample here was PBMCs, taken from a glioma patient whose treatment included an IDH1 peptide vaccine. Source of these receptors: a man aged 45 to 65 with glioma.

V and J are TRBV2 and TRBJ2-2; TRBD1 matches at 8 bases. With V trimmed by 5 bases and J by 5 bases, 10 bases remained unmatched. CDR1 is SNHLY and CDR2 is FYNNEI in the germline V gene. CDR3 length: 16 amino acids. The CDR3 region is CASSPTGGIGTGELFF. CDR3 sequence (DNA): TGTGCCAGCAGTCCTACAGGGGGTATAGGGACCGGGGAGCTGTTTTTT. Full variable domain (outside the CDR3, taken from reference TRBV2 and TRBJ2-2): EPEVTQTPSHQVTQMGQEVILRCVPISNHLYFYWYRQILGQKVEFLVSFYNNEISEKSEIFDDQFSVERPDGSNFTLKIRSTKLEDSAMYFCASSPTGGIGTGELFFGEGSRLTVL.

The V gene is TRBV19, the J gene TRBJ1-6; D is uncertain. The CDR3 is 12 amino acids. The germline CDR1 and CDR2 sequences are LNHDA and SQIVND (reference sequence). V was pared by 10 bases and J by 10 bases, with 14 bases between. The CDR3 DNA reads TGTGCCACCGGTCCCCAGTCGTCACCCCTCCACTTT. This codes for CATGPQSSPLHF.

This clone was detected only once. The chain is built from TRBV7-2 and TRBJ2-1; 8 bases are shared with TRBD2. The CDR3 contains 17 residues. CDR1 and CDR2 (germline): SGHTA, FQGNSA. Unmatched junction bases numbered 9, after V lost 1 base and J lost 4 bases. CDR3 in amino acids: CASSLVRGTSGYNEQFF. The CDR3 bases are TGTGCCAGCAGCTTAGTTAGGGGAACTAGCGGTTACAATGAGCAGTTCTTC.

This chain connects TRBV2 to TRBJ1-2; D not resolved. Trimming pared 5 bases from V and 6 bases from J, leaving 13 bases between. Per germline, CDR1 SNHLY and CDR2 FYNNEI. This CDR3 has 13 residues. For the CDR3, the DNA is TGTGCCAGCAGTATTTTCCAGATGGATGGCTACACCTTC. It yields the protein CASSIFQMDGYTF.

CDR3 protein: CSAWQDTQYF. As DNA, the CDR3 is TGCAGTGCTTGGCAGGATACGCAGTATTTT. This chain connects TRBV20-1 to TRBJ2-3; D unclear. The germline gives CDR1 DFQATT, CDR2 SNEGSKA (reference sequence). Trimming left V 5 bases short and J 6 bases short, with 6 bases between. The CDR3 has 10 residues.

V is TRBV19 and J is TRBJ2-5; weak D call: TRBD2 (5 bases). Trimming took 6 bases from V and 5 from J, leaving 13 bases between them. Per the germline V gene, CDR1 is LNHDA and CDR2 is SQIVND (reference sequence). This CDR3 is 13 amino acids long. The CDR3: CASRNQPGETQYF. CDR3 coding DNA: TGTGCCAGTAGGAACCAGCCGGGGGAGACCCAGTACTTC.

This chain connects TRBV7-2 to TRBJ2-1, with TRBD2 matching 9 bases. CDR3 length equals 15 residues. Germline-derived CDR1 and CDR2 are SGHTA and FQGNSA. V lost 1 base, J lost 10 bases, and 8 bases stayed unmatched. In DNA, the CDR3 is TGTGCCAGCAGCTTAGGATTAGCGGGGGCTAAAGAGCAGTTCTTC. Translated, it gives CASSLGLAGAKEQFF.

CDR3 coding DNA: TGTGCCAGCAGCCCATTCGGGGCGCAGGGCCTAGACTCCTACGAGCAGTACTTC. It specifies CASSPFGAQGLDSYEQYF. J is TRBJ2-5 and V is TRBV5-6; TRBD1 or TRBD2 may be the D gene (5 bases each). The DNA matches TRBJ2-7 better at its end, which makes the J call doubtful. The germline gives CDR1 SGHDT, CDR2 YYEEEE. This CDR3 comprises 18 residues.

The chain employs TRBV25-1 and TRBJ1-2, with D maybe TRBD1 (5 bases). Trimming removed 7 bases from V and 7 bases from J, with 10 bases in between. The CDR3 length is 11 residues. Germline-derived CDR1 and CDR2 are MGHDK and SYGVNS. The CDR3: CASMGPGGYTF. The CDR3 nucleotides read TGTGCCAGCATGGGGCCCGGTGGCTACACCTTC.

The chain recombines TRBV2 with TRBJ1-2; D might be TRBD1 (6 bases). Trimming cost V 7 bases and J 2 bases, with 8 bases left between them. The CDR3 length is 12 residues. CDR1 is SNHLY and CDR2 is FYNNEI in the germline V gene. The DNA for the CDR3 is TGTGCCAGCACCGGGACAAACTATGGCTACACCTTC. It codes for CASTGTNYGYTF.

The rearrangement uses TRBV2 and TRBJ2-7; 10 bases are shared with TRBD2. This CDR3 has 14 residues. Germline V gene data show CDR1 as SNHLY and CDR2 as FYNNEI. V shed 9 bases and J 3 bases; nucleotides not matched to a gene: 8. The CDR3 DNA follows: TGTGCCAGAGGGGGACTAGCGCAGGACTACGAGCAGTACTTC. Amino acids: CARGGLAQDYEQYF.

The chain recombines TRBV4-2 with TRBJ2-7; tentatively, D is TRBD1 (5 bases). With 4 bases removed from V and 5 bases from J, the gap between germline ends came to 12 bases. The CDR3 is 13 amino acids. Looked up from germline, CDR1 is LGHNA and CDR2 is YNFKEQ. The CDR3 region has the DNA TGTGCCAGCAGCCCCAGGGTTACCCACGAGCAGTACTTC. As protein: CASSPRVTHEQYF.

The V call is TRBV19, the J call TRBJ2-1; D possibly corresponds to TRBD2 (5 bases). The CDR3 length is 12 residues. Germline CDR1 LNHDA, CDR2 SQIVND (reference sequence). The ends were cut back, 1 base at V and 7 bases at J, with 5 bases in the middle. Here the CDR3 DNA reads TGTGCCAGTAGTATAGGAGGGAATGAGCAGTTCTTC. Translation: CASSIGGNEQFF.

V and J are TRBV30 and TRBJ1-1; D possibly corresponds to TRBD1 (5 bases). The CDR3 consists of 13 residues. Trimming removed 5 bases from V and 0 bases from J, with 10 bases in between. Germline V gene lookup returns CDR1 GTSNPN and CDR2 SVGIG (reference sequence). The CDR3 sequence is CAWRRGVNTEAFF. The CDR3 DNA is TGTGCCTGGCGGCGAGGGGTGAACACTGAAGCTTTCTTT.

This rearrangement joins TRBV28 to TRBJ1-1; a possible D gene is TRBD1 (6 bases). V was shortened by 6 bases and J by 5 bases, with 10 bases between the two germline ends. The CDR3 has 12 amino acids. The V gene's germline CDR1 is MDHEN and CDR2 SYDVKM. CDR3 sequence: CASRQGKTEAFF. The CDR3 DNA sequence: TGTGCCAGCAGACAGGGCAAGACTGAAGCTTTCTTT.

On this clone: Other DNA sequences in this sample translate to the same CDR3. The gene calls are TRBV20-1 and TRBJ2-5; D might be TRBD1 or TRBD2, each matching 5 bases. CDR3 length equals 11 residues. Germline values: CDR1 DFQATT, CDR2 SNEGSKA (reference sequence). Trimming took off 1 base at V and 5 bases at J, with 5 bases between the two ends. The CDR3 is CSARGGETQYF. DNA of the CDR3: TGCAGTGCTAGAGGGGGGGAGACCCAGTACTTC.

The chain has TRBV28 and TRBJ1-1; D might be TRBD1 (5 bases). The V end was cut by 5 bases, the J end by 10 bases, with 17 bases between. The CDR3 spans 13 residues. Per germline, CDR1 MDHEN and CDR2 SYDVKM. The CDR3 DNA sequence: TGTGCCAGCAGTCGCGGGACTCCAGAGAGAGCTTTCTTT. It is translated as CASSRGTPERAFF.

CDR3 sequence: CATSRDRGEGRDEQFF. The CDR3 nucleotides read TGTGCCACCAGCAGAGATAGGGGGGAGGGCCGGGATGAGCAGTTCTTC. The chain recombines TRBV15 with TRBJ2-1, with D maybe TRBD2 (7 bases). This CDR3 has 16 residues. CDR1 LNHNV and CDR2 YYDKDF come from the germline V gene (reference sequence). Between the trimmed V and J ends, which lost 0 bases and 8 bases, there was a span of 17 bases. Supplemented by reference TRBV15 and TRBJ2-1, the full variable domain reads DAMVIQNPRYQVTQFGKPVTLSCSQTLNHNVMYWYQQKSSQAPKLLFHYYDKDFNNEADTPDNFQSRRPNTSFCFLDIRSPGLGDTAMYLCATSRDRGEGRDEQFFGPGTRLTVL.

CDR3 sequence (DNA): TGTGCCAGCAGTTCCCGGGACACACAAGAGACCCAGTACTTC. Its protein product is CASSSRDTQETQYF. The chain links TRBV27 to TRBJ2-5, with D maybe TRBD1 (6 bases). CDR3 length: 14 residues. V was trimmed by 4 bases and J by 2 bases, leaving 11 bases between them. Looked up from germline, CDR1 is MNHEY and CDR2 is SMNVEV (reference sequence).

The rearrangement links TRBV9 to TRBJ2-1, with 8 bases identical to TRBD2. The CDR3 sequence is 13 residues long. V dropped 4 bases and J dropped 5; count of bases not matched to a gene: 2. Looked up from germline, CDR1 is SGDLS and CDR2 is YYNGEE. The CDR3 reads CASSTGGDNEQFF. The DNA for the CDR3 is TGTGCCAGCAGCACCGGGGGGGACAATGAGCAGTTCTTC.

V gene TRBV30 combines with J gene TRBJ2-7, with D possibly matching TRBD1 (5 bases). The germline V and J ends were trimmed by 5 bases and 1 base, with 12 bases remaining between them. There are 13 residues in the CDR3. Germline V lookup: CDR1 GTSNPN, CDR2 SVGIG (reference sequence). In DNA, the CDR3 is TGTGCCTGGCAGAGCAGGGCTTCCTACGAGCAGTACTTC. Protein product: CAWQSRASYEQYF.

The chain has TRBV5-1 and TRBJ2-5; no reliable D call. The CDR3 runs 11 residues. Germline V lookup: CDR1 SGHRS, CDR2 YFSETQ. Trimming removed 3 bases from V and 2 bases from J, with 2 bases in between. CDR3 nucleotide sequence: TGCGCCAGCAGCTCTCAAGAGACCCAGTACTTC. Its protein product is CASSSQETQYF.

J is TRBJ1-2 and V is TRBV6-5; D unresolved. The germline V gene encodes CDR1 MNHEY and CDR2 SVGAGI. The CDR3 is made up of 12 amino acids. V gave up 2 bases and J gave up 2 bases, with 3 bases separating them. DNA for the CDR3: TGTGCCAGCAGTTACCAGAACTATGGCTACACCTTC. Its translation is CASSYQNYGYTF.

V is TRBV6-6 and J is TRBJ2-7; D might be TRBD2 (6 bases). The CDR3 is 15 residues long. CDR1 is MNHNY, CDR2 SVGAGI, per germline (reference sequence). V was cut by 2 bases and J by 3 bases, with 14 bases left in between. The DNA of the CDR3 is TGTGCCAGCAGTTACCCTAGCGTCGGGATCTACGAGCAGTACTTC. This sequence encodes CASSYPSVGIYEQYF.

This sequence joins TRBV4-2 and TRBJ1-1, with D uncertain. V shed 0 bases and J shed 1 base, with 9 bases lying between them. The CDR3 has 15 amino acids. Germline CDR1 reads LGHNA; CDR2 reads YNFKEQ. This CDR3 is CASSQDSITNTEAFF. CDR3 in DNA: TGTGCCAGCAGCCAAGATTCTATCACGAACACTGAAGCTTTCTTT.

V and J are TRBV20-1 and TRBJ2-3; D possibly corresponds to TRBD2 (5 bases). Per germline, CDR1 DFQATT and CDR2 SNEGSKA (reference sequence). The CDR3 contains 11 residues. Between the trimmed V and J ends, which lost 6 bases and 6 bases, there was a span of 10 bases. The CDR3 nucleotides read TGCAGTGCCAGAACGGGGGATACGCAGTATTTT. Its protein product is CSARTGDTQYF.

The chain couples TRBV7-9 to TRBJ2-1, with a weak D call TRBD2 (5 bases). V dropped 8 bases and J dropped 4 bases, with 12 bases sitting between them. This CDR3 has 13 amino acids. Germline V CDR1 and CDR2: SEHNR, FQNEAQ (reference sequence). CDR3 in DNA: TGTGCCAGCTCATCGGGATTATACAATGAGCAGTTCTTC. Amino acid sequence: CASSSGLYNEQFF.